Listed below are T cell receptor beta chains from one sample, sequenced in a study of T cell repertoires in cytomegalovirus infection. These receptors' antigens are unknown. From the reads, TCRdb called clonotypes with MiXCR, one entry per CDR3 protein. The sample lists some 590,000 distinct CDR3 sequences, approximately 40% occurring once. Sequencing was performed on cultured PBMCs, taken from culture after CMV antigen stimulation. These receptors originate from a human donor in good health (CMV status not recorded). Some clones in this sample may be carry-over from other donors' samples. Both conserved end residues are part of each CDR3. The D gene is left open where the match is weak. Clone size is shown for a subset of rows, as once, few, many or a class of expanded clone.

CDR3aa | CDR3nt | abundance | j_gene | d_gene | v_gene
CASSLRGTANTEAFF | TGTGCCAGCAGTTTACGAGGGACAGCGAACACTGAAGCTTTCTTT | - | TRBJ1-1 | TRBD1 | TRBV12-3/TRBV12-4
CAISDPGSSYEQYF | TGTGCCATCAGTGACCCGGGGAGCTCCTACGAGCAGTACTTC | - | TRBJ2-7 | - | TRBV10-3
CASSLGGRGLYEQYF | TGTGCCAGCAGCTTAGGCGGCAGGGGGCTCTACGAGCAGTACTTC | many | TRBJ2-7 | TRBD1 | TRBV7-8
CASSDGRGETQYF | TGTGCCAGCAGTGACGGTCGAGGGGAGACCCAGTACTTC | - | TRBJ2-5 | - | TRBV2
CASSVAGGTNTGELFF | TGTGCCAGCAGCGTCGCAGGGGGTACGAACACCGGGGAGCTGTTTTTT | - | TRBJ2-2 | TRBD1 | TRBV7-6
CASSFQAGGLFF | TGTGCCAGCAGCTTTCAGGCAGGAGGGCTGTTTTTT | few | TRBJ1-4 | - | TRBV11-2
CSPGSPSNEQFF | TGCAGTCCCGGGTCTCCCAGCAATGAGCAGTTCTTC | - | TRBJ2-1 | - | TRBV20-1
CASSLDFRTPSFF | TGTGCCAGCAGCTTAGATTTCCGGACCCCCTCCTTCTTC | - | TRBJ2-7 | - | TRBV7-2
CSAPRTGPYNEQFF | TGCAGTGCCCCCCGGACAGGGCCCTACAATGAGCAGTTCTTC | once | TRBJ2-1 | TRBD1 | TRBV20-1
CASSGVGSTGRSSGNTIYF | TGTGCCAGCAGCGGGGTAGGGTCGACAGGGCGTTCCTCTGGAAACACCATATATTTT | - | TRBJ1-3 | TRBD1 | TRBV9
CASSLWQSDGYTF | TGTGCCAGCAGCTTATGGCAGTCCGACGGCTACACCTTC | few | TRBJ1-2 | - | TRBV7-2
CASSWGSNNSPLHF | TGTGCCAGCAGCTGGGGATCAAATAATTCACCCCTCCACTTT | many | TRBJ1-6 | - | TRBV7-2
CASSLAGAEGAQYF | TGTGCCAGCAGCTTGGCCGGGGCCGAGGGAGCGCAGTATTTT | - | TRBJ2-3 | - | TRBV5-4